The 13 T cell receptor beta chains listed next were all sequenced from one sample in a study of T-cell memory formation after mild COVID-19. TCRdb processed the 5' RACE reads anew with MiXCR; each CDR3 protein has one entry. Of 560,000 or so distinct CDR3 sequences listed, roughly a sixth are singletons. Sequences were obtained from PBMCs or a T cell subset sorted from them (not recorded which). The receptors were sampled from an adult woman who had mild COVID-19 (a few samples of this study predate the infection). Cell type and time point are not known.

The chain has TRBV24-1 and TRBJ1-5; D gene unclear. Looked up from germline, CDR1 is KGHDR and CDR2 is SFDVKD. The CDR3 has 14 amino acids. V was trimmed by 9 bases and J by 0 bases, leaving 11 bases between them. CDR3 nucleotide sequence: TGTGCCACCGGCTCACCGGGTAGCAATCAGCCCCAGCATTTT. It is translated as CATGSPGSNQPQHF.

The chain joins TRBV30 to TRBJ2-5; no firm D call. Deletions cut 3 bases from V and 9 bases from J, with 11 bases between. This CDR3 has 11 residues. Germline lookup yields CDR1 GTSNPN and CDR2 SVGIG (reference sequence). The CDR3 here is CAWSPDIAQYF. The CDR3 DNA follows: TGTGCCTGGAGCCCTGATATAGCCCAGTACTTC. Complete variable domain (other parts from reference TRBV30 and TRBJ2-5): SQTIHQWPATLVQPVGSPLSLECTVEGTSNPNLYWYRQAAGRGLQLLFYSVGIGQISSEVPQNLSASRPQDRQFILSSKKLLLSDSGFYLCAWSPDIAQYFGPGTRLLVL.

This chain joins TRBV6-6 and TRBJ1-1; unclear D gene. V lost 0 bases to trimming and J lost 5 bases, with 19 bases between them. CDR1 and CDR2 from the germline V gene are MNHNY and SVGAGI (reference sequence). CDR3 size: 17 residues. CDR3 coding DNA: TGTGCCAGCAGTTACTCGGCGAGTCGCAGCAGGAGGACTGAAGCTTTCTTT. It translates to CASSYSASRSRRTEAFF.

Regarding this clonotype: The junction departs from the called germline gene at one end, perhaps through a read error. The chain employs TRBV9 and TRBJ1-1; 9 nucleotides align to TRBD1. The CDR3 totals 15 residues. The germline gives CDR1 SGDLS, CDR2 YYNGEE. CDR3 nucleotides: TGTGCCAGCAGCCCCCGGGACAGGGAAAACAATGAAGCTTTCTTT. It encodes CASSPRDRENNEAFF.

This CDR3 reads CASSLQGAGDEQFF. DNA of the CDR3: TGCGCCAGCAGCTTGCAGGGGGCTGGGGATGAGCAGTTCTTC. V is TRBV5-1 and J is TRBJ2-1; 8 bases line up with TRBD1. CDR1 and CDR2 (germline): SGHRS, YFSETQ. V shed 1 base and J 8 bases; nucleotides not matched to a gene: 5. The CDR3 covers 14 residues. The variable domain in full, with the rest retrieved from reference TRBV5-1 and TRBJ2-1, is KAGVTQTPRYLIKTRGQQVTLSCSPISGHRSVSWYQQTPGQGLQFLFEYFSETQRNKGNFPGRFSGRQFSNSRSEMNVSTLELGDSALYLCASSLQGAGDEQFFGPGTRLTVL.

This rearrangement joins TRBV7-6 to TRBJ2-1; D unresolved. V was trimmed by 4 bases and J by 9 bases, leaving 10 bases between them. Germline V gene sequence: CDR1 SGHVS, CDR2 FNYEAQ. The CDR3 totals 12 residues. The CDR3 is CASSSVVGEQFF. DNA for the CDR3: TGTGCCAGCAGCTCAGTAGTGGGTGAGCAGTTCTTC.

This clonotype was seen a few times. The chain is built from TRBV10-3 and TRBJ2-1; tentatively, D is TRBD1 (6 bases). The germline gives CDR1 ENHRY, CDR2 SYGVKD. This CDR3 has 15 amino acids. The V end lost 6 bases, the J end lost 8 bases, and 20 bases lay between the germline ends. CDR3 protein: CAISPREGERDEQFF. The CDR3 DNA sequence: TGTGCCATCAGCCCGAGAGAGGGGGAGAGGGATGAGCAGTTCTTC.

The chain has TRBV5-1 and TRBJ2-2; D unresolved. The CDR3 runs to 14 residues. Per germline, CDR1 SGHRS and CDR2 YFSETQ. Trimming removed 3 bases at V and 4 bases at J, with 10 bases between. The CDR3 loop reads CASSWTSSTGELFF. In DNA, the CDR3 is TGCGCCAGCAGCTGGACCAGCAGCACCGGGGAGCTGTTTTTT.

The chain recombines TRBV7-9 with TRBJ1-1, with D perhaps TRBD1 (6 bases). CDR1 is SEHNR and CDR2 is FQNEAQ in the germline V gene (reference sequence). This CDR3 contains 15 residues. V was trimmed by 1 base and J by 3 bases, leaving 12 bases between them. CDR3 bases: TGTGCCAGCAGCTTAGGGACAGCCCGTTACACTGAAGCTTTCTTT. Amino acid sequence: CASSLGTARYTEAFF.

The V and J genes are TRBV27 and TRBJ2-2, with D tentatively TRBD1 (6 bases). The CDR3 runs 17 residues. V shed 3 bases and J shed 4 bases, with 18 bases lying between them. Looked up from germline, CDR1 is MNHEY and CDR2 is SMNVEV (reference sequence). The CDR3 bases are TGTGCCAGCAGTTTGGGGGACGGAACAGGGTTCACCGGGGAGCTGTTTTTT. As protein: CASSLGDGTGFTGELFF.

The rearrangement links TRBV4-3 to TRBJ2-2, with D perhaps TRBD1 (6 bases). Trimming shortened V by 0 bases and J by 3 bases, and 11 bases separated the two germline ends. Germline values: CDR1 LGHNA, CDR2 YSLEER. The length of the CDR3 is 16 residues. The CDR3 loop is CASSQETGQYTGELFF. The CDR3 nucleotides are TGCGCCAGCAGCCAAGAAACCGGACAGTACACCGGGGAGCTGTTTTTT.

The chain recombines TRBV9 with TRBJ2-2; 12 bases fit TRBD2. The CDR3 spans 15 residues. Germline lookup yields CDR1 SGDLS and CDR2 YYNGEE. The junction had 2 bases not matched to a gene; V was cut back by 3 bases and J by 5 bases. The CDR3 region has the DNA TGTGCCAGCAGCGCTGGGACTAGCGGGACCGGGGAGCTGTTTTTT. Encoded protein: CASSAGTSGTGELFF.

The chain links TRBV5-8 to TRBJ1-4; D perhaps matches TRBD1 (5 bases). In germline, CDR1 is SGHTS, CDR2 YDEGEE. Trimming left V 0 bases short and J 5 bases short, with 8 bases between. This CDR3 comprises 14 residues. The CDR3 loop reads CASSLEWGNEKLFF. Here the CDR3 DNA reads TGTGCCAGCAGCTTGGAGTGGGGGAATGAAAAACTGTTTTTT.